This TCR beta chain emerged from a study of blood T cells in healthy people across ages (dated by TCRdb to between 2014 and 2016). Concerning the study at large: Template switching captured roughly one uniquely barcoded TCR beta cDNA molecule per two T cells in model experiments. Using deep sequencing normalized with unique cDNA molecular identifiers, the study measured how TCR beta repertoire diversity changes with age. Four age groups were formed from the donors: young (average approximately 15 years), middle-aged (around 41), aged (roughly 58) and long-lived (about 80). To avoid experimental bias, donors of different ages were distributed randomly across sequencing lanes. Using the same blood draw, the study looked at two additional independent replicas of 1 million unique cDNA reads for two donors, one aged 18 to 30 and the other aged 80 or older.

With respect to this clonotype: No antigen is known for it. No base-level quality is on record; no much larger clone is a single base apart.

Donors were around 37 systemically healthy Caucasian individuals from Russia aged about 6 to 100 years. Approximately 9 milliliters of peripheral blood were collected from each donor into EDTA-treated Vacutainer tubes. Ficoll-Paque density-gradient centrifugation was used to isolate PBMCs, with at least 6.5 million obtained per sample. Trizol reagent was used to extract total RNA from the PBMCs, yielding at least 5 micrograms per sample. The percentages of naive CD45RAhigh/CD27high T cells were determined by flow cytometry on a PBMC aliquot from every donor. Summary of the overall study and its limitations: Compared with the aged group, the long-lived group had more naive CD4+ T cells, fewer expanded clones and increased TCR diversity, suggesting age selection. As age increased, observed TCR beta diversity per million T cells dropped in a roughly linear way, and a significant reduction was already evident by age about 40. Bulk unsorted PBMC profiling prevented conclusive comparison of naive and antigen-experienced compartments. Total diversity estimates from one million sequenced T cells were considered lower bounds and underestimates. Donor CMV infection status was unknown, potentially confounding age-related changes in expanded clonotypes. A strong correlation was found between observed TCR beta diversity and the percentage of naive T cells measured by flow cytometry.

The library was prepared using 5' RACE. The data were produced on an Illumina HiSeq 2500. A second PCR of 7 to 11 cycles was performed with a sample-barcoded 5' primer and a J-beta primer mix. A template-switch 5' adaptor carrying 12 random nucleotides introduced a unique molecular identifier onto each TCR beta cDNA molecule. Each sample yielded at least 3 million CDR3-containing paired-end reads. All of the RNA was converted into first-strand cDNA using the Mint cDNA synthesis kit, with a TRBC-specific oligonucleotide serving as the primer. Following uracil-DNA glycosylase treatment, all cDNA underwent a first 18-cycle PCR with the universal primers M1SS and BC2_uni_R. The original pipeline was this. Each sample was normalized by randomly selecting 1 million high-quality reads, each carrying a distinct molecular identifier. Instead of being binned into consensus sequences, reads that shared molecular identifiers were thrown out. CDR3 identification, clonotype clustering and error correction used MiTCR with a Q25 quality threshold and the strictest error-elimination algorithm. Lower-bound total TCR beta diversity was estimated with a nonparametric unseen species model using Euler transformation. TCRdb reworked the public reads: Q25 trimming with fastp, MiXCR clone assembly, productive beta chains retained. Duplicate CDR3 protein sequences are folded into a single record with the most common DNA and genes. These V and J calls are TCRdb output, not the study's own analysis. A total of approximately 900,000 distinct CDR3 sequences appear in this sample, under 50% of them only once. The ten largest clones take up roughly 12% of the sample.

Per the germline V gene, MDHEN is the CDR1 and SYDVKM is the CDR2. Reading from cysteine to phenylalanine, the CDR3 counts 13 amino acids. Left in the record is the CDR3 DNA by itself, 39 bases read in frame from the first base. The trim is 6 bases for V and 11 bases for J, with a gap of 19 bases between the germline ends. Rearrangement joined TRBV28 to TRBJ1-1, with no confidently assigned D gene. This clonotype originated in a man aged 30 to 39 in good health. Sequencing used blood. The DNA is as follows: TGTGCCAGCAGCGTTACAGCCACAGCGGGGGCTTTCTTT. Translated, it reads CASSVTATAGAFF.